This T cell receptor beta chain emerged from a study of blood T cell repertoires in COVID-19. Study-level background: Some COVID-19 samples were acute and others convalescent; all came from the United States, Italy and Spain. The analysed material was cDNA or gDNA that came from T cells, B-cell-depleted T cells, or PBMCs.

Trimming stripped 3 bases from V and 3 bases from J, with 10 bases between. Germline CDR1 SNHLY, CDR2 FYNNEI. The length of the CDR3 is 14 residues. Original data processing: Amplified reference gene primers provided the basis for estimating nucleated cell counts. Produced via immunoSEQ multiplex PCR; TCRdb's table is partial and in-frame only. The V and J calls and clone size come from that table; D and trimming were worked out from the DNA. The profile shows about 100,000 clones, about 85% of them singletons. The TCR was taken from a man between 50 and 59 years old with active or convalescent COVID-19. Sequencing input: peripheral blood. The chain uses TRBV2 and TRBJ2-3, with D perhaps matching TRBD1 (5 bases). The CDR3 DNA sequence: TGTGCCAGCAGTGACAGGGCAGGGACAGATACGCAGTATTTT. Translating it yields CASSDRAGTDTQYF.